This TCR beta chain was profiled in a study of Ad26.COV2.S vaccination and SARS-CoV-2 variants. TCRdb's copy holds only in-frame clones and misses some; the assay was immunoSEQ multiplex PCR. Of some 300,000 clones listed, around 85% are singletons. The treatment denotes: some 20 received Ad26.COV2.S at low or high dose, single or two shots; about 5 received placebo; per-sample allocation not given. Samples were taken on day 63 after the first vaccine or placebo injection. The CDR3 spans 14 residues. Trimming took 7 bases from V and 2 from J, leaving 12 bases between them. Germline values: CDR1 LNHDA, CDR2 SQIVND (reference sequence).

V is TRBV19 and J is TRBJ1-5; D ambiguous. The specimen comprised peripheral blood, sampled in a trial of Ad26.COV2.S vaccine versus placebo. This receptor was identified in a person between 18 and 65 years old who received the Ad26.COV2.S COVID-19 vaccine or a placebo. The CDR3: CASNLAVGNQPQHF. CDR3 DNA: TGTGCCAGTAATTTGGCCGTTGGCAATCAGCCCCAGCATTTT. Full variable domain (outside the CDR3, taken from reference TRBV19 and TRBJ1-5): DGGITQSPKYLFRKEGQNVTLSCEQNLNHDAMYWYRQDPGQGLRLIYYSQIVNDFQKGDIAEGYSVSREKKESFPLTVTSAQKNPTAFYLCASNLAVGNQPQHFGDGTRLSIL.